Listed below are T cell receptor beta chains from one sample, sequenced in a study of beta chain features in type 1 diabetes. TCRdb's table, derived via immunoSEQ multiplex PCR, lists solely in-frame clones and lacks some. The sample records 900,000 or so clones, 15% to 20% being singletons. The source material was naive CD4+ T cells from blood. These receptors were taken from a woman under 30 in good health. The CDR3 runs from the conserved cysteine through the conserved F or W. D genes are given only for firm matches. Expanded clones are given a class, and other clones once, few, many or no size at all.

size: NA; D: NA; J: TRBJ1-3; V: TRBV5-6; DNA: TGTGCCAGCAGCTGGGGGGCCAGTCAGGGTGGAAACACCATATATTTT; CDR3: CASSWGASQGGNTIYF
size: NA; D: TRBD1; J: TRBJ2-1; V: TRBV5-1; DNA: TGCGCCAGCAGCTTTAGACAGGGTCGCAACAATGAGCAGTTCTTC; CDR3: CASSFRQGRNNEQFF
size: NA; D: NA; J: TRBJ1-2; V: TRBV28; DNA: TGTGCCAGCAGGACATTACAGGACAGTCTTGGCTACACCTTC; CDR3: CASRTLQDSLGYTF
size: NA; D: NA; J: TRBJ1-3; V: TRBV7-9; DNA: TGTGCCAGCAGGAGAGACCGGGCAGGAGGAAACACCATATATTTT; CDR3: CASRRDRAGGNTIYF
size: few; D: NA; J: TRBJ1-5; V: TRBV2; DNA: TGTGCCAGCGGGCAGGGAACCAATCAGCCCCAGCATTTT; CDR3: CASGQGTNQPQHF
size: few; D: NA; J: TRBJ2-1; V: TRBV13; DNA: TGTGCCAGCAGCTTCGGACGAAGGAATGAGCAGTTCTTC; CDR3: CASSFGRRNEQFF
size: few; D: NA; J: TRBJ2-1; V: TRBV27; DNA: TGTGCCAGCAGTTTATTTAGGGGGGCCTACAATGAGCAGTTCTTC; CDR3: CASSLFRGAYNEQFF
size: NA; D: NA; J: TRBJ2-3; V: TRBV4-2; DNA: TGTGCCAGCAGCCAAGAGGGGTCGGGAGACGGTGATACGCAGTATTTT; CDR3: CASSQEGSGDGDTQYF
size: few; D: NA; J: TRBJ2-3; V: TRBV19; DNA: TGTGCCAGTAGTATACGAGATACGCAGTATTTT; CDR3: CASSIRDTQYF
size: NA; D: NA; J: TRBJ2-1; V: TRBV19; DNA: TGTGCCAGTAGTATTAGTGGGAGGAAGCTAAATGAGCAGTTCTTC; CDR3: CASSISGRKLNEQFF
size: NA; D: NA; J: TRBJ1-5; V: TRBV28; DNA: TGTGCCAGCGAGGAGGATAGCAATCAGCCCCAGCATTTT; CDR3: CASEEDSNQPQHF
size: NA; D: NA; J: TRBJ2-5; V: TRBV20-1; DNA: TGCAGTGCTCACAAGGGAGAGACCCAGTACTTC; CDR3: CSAHKGETQYF
size: few; D: NA; J: TRBJ2-7; V: TRBV18; DNA: TGTGCCAGCTCACCACGGGGGAATGGCGGTAGCTCCTACGAGCAGTACTTC; CDR3: CASSPRGNGGSSYEQYF
size: NA; D: TRBD1; J: TRBJ2-3; V: TRBV6-5; DNA: TGTGCCAGCAGTTACGCCGGACAGGGCACAGATACGCAGTATTTT; CDR3: CASSYAGQGTDTQYF
size: few; D: NA; J: TRBJ1-1; V: TRBV6-5; DNA: TGTGCCAGCAGTGAGCTCGGCAACACTGAAGCTTTCTTT; CDR3: CASSELGNTEAFF
size: few; D: NA; J: TRBJ2-4; V: TRBV25-1; DNA: TGTGCCAGCAGTACGCGGGGAGGCCAAAACATTCAGTACTTC; CDR3: CASSTRGGQNIQYF
size: NA; D: TRBD2; J: TRBJ2-1; V: TRBV15; DNA: TGTGCCACCAGCAGAGCTCGCCCCGGGAGCGGGGGAAACAATGAGCAGTTCTTC; CDR3: CATSRARPGSGGNNEQFF